This TCR beta chain was observed in a study of shared clonotypes between healthy human individuals. This clone was recorded a few times. This CDR3 contains 17 residues. V lost 0 bases and J lost 8, with 20 bases in between. CDR1 and CDR2 (germline): SEHNR, FQNEAQ (reference sequence). The donors, all of them Caucasian adults, lived in Nashville, Tennessee. Assay execution proceeded at the deep level. Sorted-subset replicate PCRs used 200 ng of genomic DNA. This amount corresponded to 30,000 to 35,000 T cell genomes. Assay: immunoSEQ multiplex PCR; the TCRdb copy retains only in-frame clones and omits some. The table records roughly 120,000 clones, 65% to 75% of them present only once.

This clonotype was obtained from a woman aged 30 to 39 in good health. Material for sequencing was memory CD8+ T cells sorted from blood. Sample subset: CD45RO+ cells pooled with CCR7-negative TemRA cells. This chain connects TRBV7-9 to TRBJ2-1; D remains unclear. CDR3 in DNA: TGTGCCAGCAGCTTAGCGGGGTACTACGAGCCACAGCATGAGCAGTTCTTC. This codes for CASSLAGYYEPQHEQFF. The variable domain in full, completed from reference TRBV7-9 and TRBJ2-1, reads DTGVSQNPRHKITKRGQNVTFRCDPISEHNRLYWYRQTLGQGPEFLTYFQNEAQLEKSRLLSDRFSAERPKGSFSTLEIQRTEQGDSAMYLCASSLAGYYEPQHEQFFGPGTRLTVL.